The 12 T cell receptor beta chains below all came from one sample that was sequenced in a study of vaccination and CD4 T cells after COVID-19. TCRdb analysed the PCR reads with MiXCR anew, one entry per CDR3 protein. The sample yields about 21,000 distinct CDR3 sequences, around 57% seen once. The source material was CD4+ T cells from blood, sampled before SARS-CoV-2 vaccination. The receptors stem from a human donor who had recovered from COVID-19.

The chain employs TRBV20-1 and TRBJ1-5; TRBD1 might be the D (6 bases). CDR1 DFQATT and CDR2 SNEGSKA come from the germline V gene (reference sequence). Trimming left V 6 bases short and J 5 bases short, with 14 bases between. The CDR3 extends over 13 amino acids. The chain's CDR3 is CSAEGGGDQPQHF. CDR3 coding DNA: TGCAGTGCGGAAGGAGGGGGGGATCAGCCCCAGCATTTT.

The V call is TRBV2, the J call TRBJ1-2; D gene ambiguous. Germline V gene sequence: CDR1 SNHLY, CDR2 FYNNEI. V lost 7 bases, J lost 4 bases, and 13 bases lay in between. The CDR3 is made up of 13 amino acids. The CDR3 sequence: CASILREGYGYTF. The DNA for the CDR3 is TGTGCCAGCATTCTGAGGGAGGGCTATGGCTACACCTTC.

This clonotype came up a few times. This chain links TRBV15 with TRBJ2-1; 7 nucleotides match TRBD2. V was pared by 8 bases and J by 5 bases, with 6 bases of the junction left unmatched. This CDR3 spans 13 amino acids. Germline V gives CDR1 LNHNV, CDR2 YYDKDF (reference sequence). CDR3 amino acids: CATQSGIHNEQFF. The CDR3 DNA reads TGTGCCACCCAGAGCGGGATACACAATGAGCAGTTCTTC.

This clonotype showed up just once. The chain employs TRBV20-1 and TRBJ1-2, with TRBD1 as a possible D gene (5 bases). The CDR3 is made up of 13 amino acids. Looked up from germline, CDR1 is DFQATT and CDR2 is SNEGSKA (reference sequence). The CDR3 is CSARGGFSYGYTF. The CDR3 DNA follows: TGCAGCGCCCGGGGGGGGTTCAGCTATGGCTACACCTTC.

The chain joins TRBV28 to TRBJ2-5; TRBD2 aligns across 10 bases. Germline V gene lookup returns CDR1 MDHEN and CDR2 SYDVKM. This CDR3 comprises 13 residues. V shed 10 bases and J 5 bases; nucleotides not matched to a gene: 7. CDR3 in DNA: TGTGCCACCAGCGGGGGGGGCTGGGAGACCCAGTACTTC. Amino acid sequence: CATSGGGWETQYF.

CDR3 bases: TGTGCCAGCAGCTTAGATCAGGGTGTCGAGCAGTTCTTC. Translated, it gives CASSLDQGVEQFF. The V call is TRBV11-2, the J call TRBJ2-1; D is perhaps TRBD1 (5 bases). The CDR3 consists of 13 residues. V was clipped by 0 bases and J by 10 bases, with 10 bases between them. CDR1 and CDR2 (germline): SGHAT, FQNNGV. Combining the CDR3 with reference TRBV11-2 and TRBJ2-1 gives the whole variable domain EAGVAQSPRYKIIEKRQSVAFWCNPISGHATLYWYQQILGQGPKLLIQFQNNGVVDDSQLPKDRFSAERLKGVDSTLKIQPAKLEDSAVYLCASSLDQGVEQFFGPGTRLTVL.

The V and J genes are TRBV20-1 and TRBJ2-1, with 7 positions matching TRBD2. Losses at the gene ends were 1 base for V and 10 bases for J; bases not matched to a gene: 13. The CDR3 totals 15 residues. CDR1 and CDR2 (germline): DFQATT, SNEGSKA (reference sequence). The CDR3 is CSARGRTSDWREQFF. Here the CDR3 DNA reads TGCAGTGCTAGAGGGCGGACTAGTGATTGGAGGGAGCAGTTCTTC.

V gene TRBV7-9 combines with J gene TRBJ2-1, with D unclear. This CDR3 contains 11 residues. Per germline, CDR1 SEHNR and CDR2 FQNEAQ (reference sequence). V dropped 3 bases and J dropped 5 bases, with 2 bases sitting between them. CDR3 DNA sequence: TGTGCCAGCAGCTTTGACAATGAGCAGTTCTTC. Residues: CASSFDNEQFF.

The chain couples TRBV7-2 to TRBJ2-6; weak D call: TRBD2 (5 bases). The germline gives CDR1 SGHTA, CDR2 FQGNSA. Trimming pared 5 bases from V and 2 bases from J, leaving 13 bases between. The CDR3 is 16 amino acids. For the CDR3, the DNA is TGTGCCAGCAGCAAATCGACGGGAACTGGGGCCAACGTCCTGACTTTC. Translation: CASSKSTGTGANVLTF.

The genes are TRBV10-1 and TRBJ2-5, with a tentative D call TRBD1 (6 bases). This CDR3 spans 14 amino acids. Trimming left V 7 bases short and J 2 bases short, with 14 bases between. Germline CDR1 and CDR2: WNHNN and SYGVQD (reference sequence). The CDR3 is CASTTGRIQETQYF. The CDR3 nucleotides read TGCGCCAGCACGACAGGACGAATACAAGAGACCCAGTACTTC.

The chain combines TRBV21-1 with TRBJ2-3; the D segment call TRBD2 is taken from the table without a DNA check. TRBV21-1 is a pseudogene. This CDR3 has 24 residues. The CDR3 region is CASSVVLYSVPCGTSAQITDTQYF. The CDR3 nucleotides read TGTGCCAGCAGCGTAGTATTGTATTCTGTTCCGTGCGGGACTAGCGCGCAAATCACAGATACGCAGTATTTT.

The V gene is TRBV20-1, the J gene TRBJ2-1; possible D gene TRBD2, 6 bases. Germline CDR1 is DFQATT and CDR2 is SNEGSKA (reference sequence). V was trimmed by 1 base and J by 8 bases, leaving 15 bases between them. This CDR3 is 14 amino acids long. The CDR3 is CSARVLGAGYEQFF. Here the CDR3 DNA reads TGCAGTGCTAGAGTGCTGGGTGCGGGATATGAGCAGTTCTTC.